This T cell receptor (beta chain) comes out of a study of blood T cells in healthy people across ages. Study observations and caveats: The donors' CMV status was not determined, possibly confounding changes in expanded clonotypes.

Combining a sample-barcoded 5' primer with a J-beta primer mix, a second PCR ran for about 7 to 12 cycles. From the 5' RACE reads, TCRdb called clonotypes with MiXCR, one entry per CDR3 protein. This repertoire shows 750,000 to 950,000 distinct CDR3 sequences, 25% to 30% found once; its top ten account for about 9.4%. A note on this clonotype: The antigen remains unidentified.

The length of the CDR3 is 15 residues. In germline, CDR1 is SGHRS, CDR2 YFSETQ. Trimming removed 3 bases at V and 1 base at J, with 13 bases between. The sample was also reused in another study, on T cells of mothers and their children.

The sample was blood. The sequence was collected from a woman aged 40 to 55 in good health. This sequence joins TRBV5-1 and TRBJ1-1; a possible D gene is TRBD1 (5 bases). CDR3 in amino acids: CASSSAGTKNTEAFF. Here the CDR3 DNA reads TGCGCCAGCAGCTCGGCTGGGACGAAGAACACTGAAGCTTTCTTT.